This TCR beta chain was identified during a study of lymphopenia after photon versus proton radiotherapy. V was trimmed by 6 bases and J by 1 base, leaving 9 bases between them. The CDR3 has 14 residues. Germline CDR1 is SNHLY and CDR2 is FYNNEI. Study results and limitations: Authors raise, but do not show, better survival with proton therapy. After the lymphocyte nadir, photon-treated repertoires showed oligoclonal expansion, especially of CD8+ Temra cells. Relative stability marked proton patients; photon patients lost diversity and naive cells.

The method was immunoSEQ multiplex PCR; TCRdb's version includes in-frame clones alone and lacks a portion of them. The data show 70,000 to 95,000 clones, 80% to 90% seen once. With regard to this clone: The antigen remains unidentified.

The specimen was peripheral blood, collected from a patient treated with proton-based radiotherapy. The TCR sequence derives from a man aged 60 to 69 with pancreatic cancer. The chain carries TRBV2 and TRBJ2-2; no clear D gene. The CDR3 region has the DNA TGTGCCAGCAGACCTAACAGGAACACCGGGGAGCTGTTTTTT. It is translated as CASRPNRNTGELFF.